This T cell receptor beta chain comes out of a study of shared clonotypes between healthy human individuals. Deep was the level used in running the assay. Authors' processing steps: ImmunoSEQ gave junction-only sequences without quality scores, so filtering differed. Here immunoSEQ multiplex PCR was the method, and the copy in TCRdb shows in-frame clones only, minus some. V and J calls and clone size follow that table, whereas D and trimming were derived from the DNA. The sample shows about 480,000 clones, 75% to 80% of them seen only once. V was pared by 7 bases and J by 6 bases, with 13 bases between. Germline values: CDR1 SNHLY, CDR2 FYNNEI. The CDR3 extends over 12 amino acids.

This clonotype originated in a woman in her 40s in good health. Some clones in this sample may be carry-over from other donors' samples. Sequencing used PBMCs. V is TRBV2 and J is TRBJ2-7; possible D gene TRBD2, 6 bases. CDR3 in amino acids: CASKLGLSEQYF. The CDR3 DNA reads TGTGCCAGCAAACTCGGACTAAGCGAGCAGTACTTC.